This T cell receptor (beta chain) was identified in a study of blood T cell repertoires in COVID-19. V lost 4 bases and J lost 9; bases outside the gene matches: 5. The CDR3 contains 14 residues. Germline V CDR1 and CDR2: LNHDA, SQIVND (reference sequence). How the authors handled the data: Reference gene primer amplification yielded estimated nucleated cell counts. TCRdb keeps only in-frame clones here, not all; method: immunoSEQ multiplex PCR. D and trimming come from the DNA, and the V and J calls and clone size come from that table. Among around 180,000 clones listed, 86% were seen once. The chain recombines TRBV19 with TRBJ1-6; 8 nucleotides match TRBD1. Sequencing was done on a sample of peripheral blood. The origin of this receptor is a woman in her 30s with active or convalescent COVID-19. The chain's CDR3 is CASSRQGAGSPLHF. The CDR3 coding sequence is TGTGCCAGTAGTAGGCAGGGGGCTGGTTCACCCCTCCACTTT. Based on the CDR3 plus reference TRBV19 and TRBJ1-6, the full variable domain is DGGITQSPKYLFRKEGQNVTLSCEQNLNHDAMYWYRQDPGQGLRLIYYSQIVNDFQKGDIAEGYSVSREKKESFPLTVTSAQKNPTAFYLCASSRQGAGSPLHFGNGTRLTVT.